The subject of this entry is one T cell receptor (beta chain). Its antigen is currently unknown. The data belong to a study of Ad26.COV2.S vaccination and SARS-CoV-2 variants. Study as a whole: Administration of Ad26.COV2.S was intramuscular, either once or twice 56 days apart. Study results and limitations: Total responses of T cells may have been underestimated by the analyses of TCR breadth and depth. It was found that vaccine and placebo recipients had similar non-spike TCR breadth.

CDR1 is SGHTA and CDR2 is FQGNSA in the germline V gene. The CDR3 has 15 residues. Trimming cost V 4 bases and J 0 bases, with 10 bases left between them. The treatment denotes: some 20 received Ad26.COV2.S at low or high dose, single or two shots; about 5 received placebo; per-sample allocation not given. Material that was analyzed had been drawn on day 63 after the first vaccine or placebo injection. Cohort 1b enrolled adults aged 18-55 years in Boston. TCRdb keeps only in-frame clones here, not all; method: immunoSEQ multiplex PCR. The sample consists of 200,000 to 300,000 clones, roughly 87% of them appearing once.

The chain employs TRBV7-2 and TRBJ2-1; D is unclear. The material was peripheral blood, obtained in a trial of Ad26.COV2.S vaccine versus placebo. The TCR sequence derives from a person between 18 and 65 years old who received the Ad26.COV2.S COVID-19 vaccine or a placebo. CDR3 DNA: TGTGCCAGCAGCTCCGTTTATGGCTCCTACAATGAGCAGTTCTTC. Its translation is CASSSVYGSYNEQFF.